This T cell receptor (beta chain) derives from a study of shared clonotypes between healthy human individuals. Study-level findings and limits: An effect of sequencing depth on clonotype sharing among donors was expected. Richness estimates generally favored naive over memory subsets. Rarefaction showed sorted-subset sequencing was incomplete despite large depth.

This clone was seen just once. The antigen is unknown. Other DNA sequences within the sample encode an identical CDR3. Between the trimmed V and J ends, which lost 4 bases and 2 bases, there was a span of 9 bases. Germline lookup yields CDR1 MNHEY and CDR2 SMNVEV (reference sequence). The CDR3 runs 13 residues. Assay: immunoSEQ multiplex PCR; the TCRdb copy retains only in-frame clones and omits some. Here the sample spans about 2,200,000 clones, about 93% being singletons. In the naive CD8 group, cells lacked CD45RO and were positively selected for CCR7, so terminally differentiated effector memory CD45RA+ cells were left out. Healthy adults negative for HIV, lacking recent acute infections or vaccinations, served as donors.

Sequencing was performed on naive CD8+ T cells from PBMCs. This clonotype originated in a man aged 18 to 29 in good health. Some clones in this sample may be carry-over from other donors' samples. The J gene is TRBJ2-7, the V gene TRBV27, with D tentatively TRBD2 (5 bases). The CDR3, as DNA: TGTGCCAGCAGTTACGGGAATACCTACGAGCAGTACTTC. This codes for CASSYGNTYEQYF.